This T cell receptor beta chain was captured by sequencing in a study of CD8+ T cells in alopecia areata. For the study at large: Treated patients were given 5 to 10 mg oral tofacitinib twice daily.

The CDR3 runs to 13 residues. The V gene's germline CDR1 is MGHRA and CDR2 YSYEKL. The junction had 4 bases not matched to a gene; V was cut back by 4 bases and J by 6 bases. Reverse transcription of extracted RNA yielded cDNA, which provided the sequencing template. TCRdb's copy holds only in-frame clones and misses some; the assay was immunoSEQ multiplex PCR. The data hold about 190,000 clones, with around 60% observed a single time. Sample treatment: oral pan-JAK inhibitor, 5-10 mg twice daily. This receptor was taken from a human donor with alopecia areata. The source material was CD4+ T cells sorted from blood, sampled at week 4, from a patient treated with tofacitinib. This chain uses TRBV4-1 with TRBJ2-3; 7 bases map to TRBD1. This chain's CDR3 is CASSPQTGDTQYF. Here the CDR3 DNA reads TGCGCCAGCAGCCCTCAGACAGGGGATACGCAGTATTTT.